The next 10 T cell receptor beta chains were all read from a single sample in a study of cytomegalovirus exposure and HLA in healthy donors (dated by TCRdb to between 2016 and 2019). The library relied on the immunoSEQ multiplex PCR assay. For the multiplex PCR, a mixture combining 60 forward primers for TCR Vbeta segments and 13 reverse primers for TCR Jbeta segments was used. TCRdb carries this immuneACCESS record with in-frame sequences only. Its versions omit some clonotypes, under half of them owing to an unresolved V gene in the studies checked, with the rest unexplained. This sample is represented by 90,000 to 110,000 clones; less than 80% of them were singletons. The ten largest clonotypes hold 1.3% of the sample. Specimen: PBMCs. Receptors originate from a man aged 25 to 40 in good health and CMV-seronegative.

The chain recombines TRBV15 with TRBJ2-5, with no clear D. V dropped 3 bases and J dropped 9 bases, with 11 bases sitting between them. The CDR3 extends over 12 amino acids. CDR1 is LNHNV and CDR2 is YYDKDF in the germline V gene (reference sequence). The CDR3 coding sequence is TGTGCCACCAGCAGGGATAACGAGGCCCAGTACTTC. It codes for CATSRDNEAQYF.

This clone occurred once. The chain is built from TRBV19 and TRBJ2-1; 14 nucleotides align to TRBD2. Germline-derived CDR1 and CDR2 are LNHDA and SQIVND (reference sequence). The trim removed 4 bases at V and 8 bases at J, leaving 4 bases unmatched. CDR3 length: 15 residues. The DNA for the CDR3 is TGTGCCAGTAGTAGGGGACTAGCGGGAGTCGATGAGCAGTTCTTC. It translates to CASSRGLAGVDEQFF.

V and J are TRBV5-6 and TRBJ1-5; TRBD1 is a possible D gene (6 bases). CDR3 length: 15 residues. Deletions cut 1 base from V and 3 bases from J, with 11 bases between. Per the germline V gene, CDR1 is SGHDT and CDR2 is YYEEEE. The CDR3, as DNA: TGTGCCAGCAGCTTGAATTGGGGGCCCAATCAGCCCCAGCATTTT. Its protein is CASSLNWGPNQPQHF. The variable domain in full, completed from reference TRBV5-6 and TRBJ1-5, reads DAGVTQSPTHLIKTRGQQVTLRCSPKSGHDTVSWYQQALGQGPQFIFQYYEEEERQRGNFPDRFSGHQFPNYSSELNVNALLLGDSALYLCASSLNWGPNQPQHFGDGTRLSIL.

The chain recombines TRBV23-1 with TRBJ1-5; unclear D gene. TRBV23-1 belongs to the ORF category, with a function that is uncertain. The length of the CDR3 is 12 residues. V gave up 8 bases and J gave up 9 bases, with 14 bases separating them. The CDR3 nucleotides are TGCGCCAGCGCCGGACTCGTCGGGCCCCAGCATTTT. Its protein is CASAGLVGPQHF.

This chain uses TRBV4-3 with TRBJ2-7; the match to TRBD2 covers 8 bases. V shed 0 bases and J 5 bases; nucleotides not matched to a gene: 6. Germline V lookup: CDR1 LGHNA, CDR2 YSLEER. This CDR3 has 15 amino acids. The CDR3 region has the DNA TGCGCCAGCAGCCAAGAGTTTTTGCGGGGGGACGAGCAGTACTTC. It translates to CASSQEFLRGDEQYF.

The V call is TRBV28, the J call TRBJ1-2; 8 bases fit TRBD1. Germline CDR1 reads MDHEN; CDR2 reads SYDVKM. The CDR3 loop spans 13 amino acids. Trimming took 6 bases from V and 2 from J; bases not matched to a gene: 2. CDR3 nucleotides: TGTGCCAGCAGCCGGGACAGGAACTATGGCTACACCTTC. This translates into CASSRDRNYGYTF.

Only a few counts were recorded for this clone. The chain has TRBV7-2 and TRBJ2-3; TRBD2 matches at 8 bases. CDR1 SGHTA and CDR2 FQGNSA come from the germline V gene. V dropped 8 bases and J dropped 0; count of bases not matched to a gene: 7. The CDR3 sequence is 15 residues long. DNA for the CDR3: TGTGCCAGCCGGGCAGCGGGGGCCAGCACAGATACGCAGTATTTT. Translated: CASRAAGASTDTQYF.

This clone was observed a few times. The rearrangement links TRBV19 to TRBJ1-4, with TRBD1 matching over 9 bases. Germline CDR1 is LNHDA and CDR2 is SQIVND (reference sequence). Trimming at V came to 4 bases and at J to 8 bases, leaving 11 bases not matched to a gene. The CDR3 runs 16 residues. CDR3 sequence (DNA): TGTGCCAGTAGTACCTCTAACAGGGGGCTCGGCGAAAAACTGTTTTTT. It encodes CASSTSNRGLGEKLFF.

This chain connects TRBV10-3 to TRBJ2-3; a possible D gene is TRBD2 (5 bases). This CDR3 region has 14 residues. V gave up 6 bases and J gave up 0 bases, with 10 bases separating them. CDR1 and CDR2 from the germline V gene are ENHRY and SYGVKD. This CDR3 reads CAISQLVSTDTQYF. The CDR3 coding sequence is TGTGCCATCAGCCAACTAGTGAGCACAGATACGCAGTATTTT.

The chain combines TRBV27 with TRBJ2-7, with TRBD2 matching 7 bases. Germline V gene lookup returns CDR1 MNHEY and CDR2 SMNVEV (reference sequence). The V and J ends lost 8 bases and 4 bases, in that order; junction bases with no gene match: 11. This CDR3 is 14 amino acids long. This chain's CDR3 is CASSRRGDGYEQYF. In DNA, the CDR3 is TGTGCCAGCTCTCGACGGGGGGACGGATACGAGCAGTACTTC.